Listed below are T cell receptor beta chains from one sample, sequenced in a study of T cell changes during pregnancy in multiple sclerosis. Measured with immunoSEQ multiplex PCR; TCRdb has only the in-frame clones, and not every one. The table shows 75,000 to 90,000 clones, with roughly nine tenths occurring only once. The sequenced sample was PBMCs, obtained in the first trimester of pregnancy. Receptors were obtained from a female donor in good health, serving as a control in a pregnancy study. Some clones in this sample may be carry-over from other donors' samples. Each CDR3 is given with its conserved first and last residue. D genes are given only for firm matches. Expanded clones are given a class, and other clones once, few, many or no size at all.

clone_size j_call d_call v_call cdr3_aa cdr3_nt
- TRBJ2-7 - TRBV4-3 CASSQGPSGDWEQYF TGCGCCAGCAGCCAAGGACCTTCGGGGGACTGGGAGCAGTACTTC
few TRBJ1-3 - TRBV30 CAWSVGGIRNTIYF TGTGCCTGGAGTGTAGGGGGAATCAGAAACACCATATATTTT
once TRBJ2-3 TRBD2 TRBV5-1 CASRYFTSGSTDTQYF TGCGCCAGCAGGTATTTCACTAGCGGGAGCACAGATACGCAGTATTTT
- TRBJ2-1 TRBD1 TRBV6-6 CASGTQGSSYNEQFF TGTGCCAGCGGCACACAGGGGAGCTCCTACAATGAGCAGTTCTTC
- TRBJ2-7 TRBD1 TRBV4-1 CASSSQGLFDYEQYF TGCGCCAGCAGCTCACAGGGGTTGTTCGACTACGAGCAGTACTTC
- TRBJ2-6 - TRBV4-1 CASSTYRSGANVLTF TGCGCCAGCAGCACCTACAGATCTGGGGCCAACGTCCTGACTTTC
- TRBJ2-1 TRBD2 TRBV6-4 CASSDSRLAGSNEQFF TGTGCCAGCAGTGACTCCCGACTAGCGGGAAGCAATGAGCAGTTCTTC
- TRBJ2-1 TRBD1 TRBV2 CARQGQGDNEQFF TGTGCCAGACAAGGACAGGGGGACAATGAGCAGTTCTTC
once TRBJ2-3 TRBD2 TRBV5-4 CASSPRGLGADTQYF TGTGCCAGCAGCCCGCGGGGGTTGGGTGCAGATACGCAGTATTTT
once TRBJ2-1 TRBD2 TRBV19 CASSLLAGAEQFF TGTGCCAGTAGTTTGCTAGCGGGAGCTGAGCAGTTCTTC
- TRBJ1-2 - TRBV2 CASSELGRQVHSVYTF TGTGCCAGCAGTGAATTGGGCCGACAGGTTCATTCGGTCTACACCTTC
- TRBJ2-2 TRBD2 TRBV5-4 CASSLGGRETGELFF TGTGCCAGCAGCTTGGGCGGGAGAGAGACCGGGGAGCTGTTTTTT
- TRBJ1-1 TRBD1 TRBV6-5 CASNTDRGRTEAFF TGTGCCAGCAATACGGACAGGGGGCGCACTGAAGCTTTCTTT
- TRBJ1-1 TRBD1 TRBV11-2 CASRSTGGGRNTEAFF TGTGCCAGCAGGTCAACAGGGGGCGGCAGGAACACTGAAGCTTTCTTT
- TRBJ1-6 TRBD1 TRBV28 CASSMGQGFYDSPLHF TGTGCCAGCAGTATGGGACAGGGGTTTTACGATTCACCCCTCCACTTT
- TRBJ2-4 - TRBV4-2 CASSQDLERASRDTKNIQYF TGTGCCAGCAGCCAAGATCTCGAGCGGGCCAGCAGAGACACCAAAAACATTCAGTACTTC
- TRBJ2-7 - TRBV5-1 CASSHGGTGPYEQYF TGCGCCAGCAGCCACGGGGGGACAGGTCCATACGAGCAGTACTTC
- TRBJ2-3 TRBD2 TRBV27 CASSFRLAGGSDTQYF TGTGCCAGCAGTTTTAGGCTAGCGGGGGGGTCAGATACGCAGTATTTT
- TRBJ2-7 TRBD2 TRBV6-9 CASSYLAGEASYEQYF TGTGCCAGCAGTTATCTAGCGGGAGAAGCGTCCTACGAGCAGTACTTC
- TRBJ1-2 - TRBV7-2 CASSLADTRYYGYTF TGTGCCAGCAGCTTAGCTGATACACGATACTATGGCTACACCTTC
- TRBJ1-1 - TRBV14 CASSQDRRSKAFF TGTGCCAGCAGCCAAGATCGCCGCAGTAAAGCTTTCTTT
- TRBJ2-1 TRBD2 TRBV18 CASSPQGGNEQFF TGTGCCAGCTCACCACAGGGAGGGAATGAGCAGTTCTTC
- TRBJ2-3 TRBD2 TRBV4-3 CASSDWTSGPNTQYF TGCGCCAGCAGCGATTGGACTAGCGGCCCAAATACGCAGTATTTT
- TRBJ1-2 - TRBV28 CASSSQGSGYTF TGTGCCAGCAGTTCACAGGGATCCGGCTACACCTTC
- TRBJ2-1 - TRBV27 CASSLQGSYNEQFF TGTGCCAGCAGTTTACAGGGGTCCTACAATGAGCAGTTCTTC
- TRBJ2-1 - TRBV7-2 CASSSPLSRDEQFF TGTGCCAGCAGCTCGCCGCTTAGTAGAGATGAGCAGTTCTTC
- TRBJ2-7 TRBD1 TRBV5-4 CASSVPGTGHFAYEQYF TGTGCCAGCAGCGTCCCCGGGACAGGGCATTTCGCCTACGAGCAGTACTTC
once TRBJ2-6 - TRBV19 CASSTRGLPSGANVLTF TGTGCCAGTAGTACCAGAGGACTTCCCTCTGGGGCCAACGTCCTGACTTTC
- TRBJ2-7 TRBD2 TRBV2 CATAIQSGGSSYEQYF TGTGCCACCGCGATCCAGAGCGGGGGGAGCTCCTACGAGCAGTACTTC
- TRBJ2-7 - TRBV5-4 CASSLQATYEQYF TGTGCCAGCAGCTTGCAGGCCACCTACGAGCAGTACTTC
- TRBJ1-6 - TRBV21-1 CASSKMHSRNSPLHF TGTGCCAGCAGCAAAATGCACAGCAGGAATTCACCCCTCCACTTT
once TRBJ2-1 - TRBV23-1 CASSQSPEGNEQFF TGCGCCAGCAGTCAATCGCCGGAGGGGAATGAGCAGTTCTTC
- TRBJ1-1 - TRBV6-1 CASSGEPLEAFF TGTGCCAGCAGTGGAGAGCCTTTGGAAGCTTTCTTT
- TRBJ2-3 - TRBV7-9 CASSLGQYTDTQYF TGTGCCAGCAGCTTAGGACAGTACACAGATACGCAGTATTTT
- TRBJ2-7 - TRBV7-9 CASSSRGGSEQYF TGTGCCAGCAGCTCTAGAGGTGGGAGCGAGCAGTACTTC
- TRBJ1-5 - TRBV7-9 CASSPGGYQPQHF TGTGCCAGCAGCCCCGGAGGGTATCAGCCCCAGCATTTT
- TRBJ2-5 - TRBV29-1 CSVEDLDRGETQYF TGCAGCGTTGAAGATCTTGACAGAGGAGAGACCCAGTACTTC
- TRBJ1-1 TRBD1 TRBV6-5 CASRYNRGGNTEAFF TGTGCCAGCAGATATAACAGGGGGGGGAACACTGAAGCTTTCTTT
- TRBJ1-1 TRBD1 TRBV6-1 CASRPGQVDTEAFF TGTGCCAGCAGGCCGGGACAGGTTGACACTGAAGCTTTCTTT
- TRBJ2-7 - TRBV5-1 CASSSPGNQYF TGCGCCAGCAGCTCGCCAGGGAATCAGTACTTC
- TRBJ1-3 - TRBV18 CASSPGQLSSGNTIYF TGTGCCAGCTCACCAGGGCAGCTAAGCTCTGGAAACACCATATATTTT
- TRBJ1-6 - TRBV9 CASSPTQGNNSPLHF TGTGCCAGCAGCCCGACACAGGGAAATAATTCACCCCTCCACTTT
- TRBJ2-6 - TRBV4-1 CASSQGGVGANVLTF TGCGCCAGCAGCCAAGGCGGGGTCGGGGCCAACGTCCTGACTTTC
- TRBJ2-5 TRBD1 TRBV19 CASSMNLHRGETQYF TGTGCCAGTAGTATGAACCTCCACAGGGGGGAGACCCAGTACTTC
- TRBJ1-5 TRBD1 TRBV23-1 CASSQPPGQGARQGPYSNQPQHF TGCGCCAGCAGTCAACCGCCGGGACAGGGCGCTCGACAGGGCCCTTATAGCAATCAGCCCCAGCATTTT
- TRBJ2-2 TRBD2 TRBV5-1 CASSLPSGRNTGELFF TGCGCCAGCAGCTTGCCTAGCGGGCGCAACACCGGGGAGCTGTTTTTT